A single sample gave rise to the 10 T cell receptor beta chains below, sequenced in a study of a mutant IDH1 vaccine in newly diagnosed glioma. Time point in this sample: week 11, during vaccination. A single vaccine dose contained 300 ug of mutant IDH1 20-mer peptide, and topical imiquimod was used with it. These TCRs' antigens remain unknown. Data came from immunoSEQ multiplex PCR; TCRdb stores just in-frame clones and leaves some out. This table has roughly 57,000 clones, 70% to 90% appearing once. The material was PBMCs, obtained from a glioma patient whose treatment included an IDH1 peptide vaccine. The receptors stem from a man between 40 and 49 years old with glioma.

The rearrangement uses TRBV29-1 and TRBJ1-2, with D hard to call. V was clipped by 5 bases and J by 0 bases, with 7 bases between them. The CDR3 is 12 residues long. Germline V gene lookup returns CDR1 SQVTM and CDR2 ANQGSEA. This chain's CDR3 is CSVSESNYGYTF. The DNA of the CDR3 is TGCAGCGTTTCAGAGTCTAACTATGGCTACACCTTC.

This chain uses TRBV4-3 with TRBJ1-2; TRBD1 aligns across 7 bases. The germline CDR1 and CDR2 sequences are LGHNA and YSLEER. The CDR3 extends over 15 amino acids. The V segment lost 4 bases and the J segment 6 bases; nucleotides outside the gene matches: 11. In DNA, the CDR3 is TGCGCCAGCAGCCCGAGACAGGGCCCTAGGGATGGCTACACCTTC. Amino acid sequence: CASSPRQGPRDGYTF.

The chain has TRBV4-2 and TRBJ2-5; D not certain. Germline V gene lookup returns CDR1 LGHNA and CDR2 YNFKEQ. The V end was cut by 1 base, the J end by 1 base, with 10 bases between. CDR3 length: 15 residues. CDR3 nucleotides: TGTGCCAGCAGCCAAGTTGCGGCGGTCCAAGAGACCCAGTACTTC. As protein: CASSQVAAVQETQYF.

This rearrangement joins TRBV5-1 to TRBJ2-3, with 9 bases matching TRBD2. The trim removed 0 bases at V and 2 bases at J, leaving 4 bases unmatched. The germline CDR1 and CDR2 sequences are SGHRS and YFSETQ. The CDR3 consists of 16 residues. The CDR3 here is CASSLAASGATDTQYF. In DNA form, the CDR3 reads TGCGCCAGCAGCTTGGCCGCTAGCGGGGCCACAGATACGCAGTATTTT.

As DNA, the CDR3 is TGTGCCGCCTATGGGGATACTGAAGCTTTCTTT. Protein product: CAAYGDTEAFF. The chain employs TRBV28 and TRBJ1-1; D is ambiguous. Germline V gene sequence: CDR1 MDHEN, CDR2 SYDVKM. The CDR3 contains 11 residues. The V and J ends lost 11 bases and 5 bases respectively, with 12 bases between them.

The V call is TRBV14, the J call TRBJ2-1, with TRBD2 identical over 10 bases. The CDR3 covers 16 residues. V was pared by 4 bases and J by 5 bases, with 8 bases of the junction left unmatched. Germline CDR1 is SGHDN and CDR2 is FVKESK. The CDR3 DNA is TGTGCCAGCAGCCGAAAACTAGCGGGAAGGGACAATGAGCAGTTCTTC. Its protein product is CASSRKLAGRDNEQFF.

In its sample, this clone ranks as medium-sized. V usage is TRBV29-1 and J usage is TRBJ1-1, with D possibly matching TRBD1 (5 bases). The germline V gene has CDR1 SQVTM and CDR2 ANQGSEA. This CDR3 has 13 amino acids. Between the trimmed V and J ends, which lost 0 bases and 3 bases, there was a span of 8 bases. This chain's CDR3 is CSVEEGGDTEAFF. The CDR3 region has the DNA TGCAGCGTTGAAGAGGGGGGGGACACTGAAGCTTTCTTT.

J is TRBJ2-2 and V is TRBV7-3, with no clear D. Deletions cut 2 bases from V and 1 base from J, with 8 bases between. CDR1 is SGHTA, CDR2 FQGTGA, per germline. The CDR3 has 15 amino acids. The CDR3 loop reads CASSLEALNTGELFF. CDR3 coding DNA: TGTGCCAGCAGCTTAGAAGCCCTGAACACCGGGGAGCTGTTTTTT.

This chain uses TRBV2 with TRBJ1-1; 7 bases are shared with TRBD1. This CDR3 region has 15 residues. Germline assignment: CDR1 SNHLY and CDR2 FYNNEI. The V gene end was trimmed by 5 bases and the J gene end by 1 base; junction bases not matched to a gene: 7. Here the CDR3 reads CASSYLTGTNTEAFF. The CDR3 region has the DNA TGTGCCAGCAGTTACCTGACAGGGACGAACACTGAAGCTTTCTTT.

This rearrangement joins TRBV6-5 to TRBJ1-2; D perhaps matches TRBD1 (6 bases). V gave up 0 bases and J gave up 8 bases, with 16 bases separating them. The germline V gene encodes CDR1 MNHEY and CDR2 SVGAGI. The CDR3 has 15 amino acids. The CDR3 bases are TGTGCCAGCAGTTACTCGGGGGGGCCCAATATCGGCTACACCTTC. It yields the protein CASSYSGGPNIGYTF.